The 9 T cell receptor beta chains in this list originate from one sample, sequenced in a study of control samples from healthy donors and cancer patients. Method: immunoSEQ multiplex PCR; TCRdb's copy keeps in-frame clones and lacks some. The repertoire holds about 150,000 clones, with about 90% as singletons. Sequenced input: blood. All receptors derive from a man between 18 and 29 years old in good health.

V is TRBV6-2 or TRBV6-3 and J is TRBJ2-1; 7 bases map to TRBD2. V dropped 0 bases and J dropped 0; count of bases not matched to a gene: 8. The CDR3 sequence is 18 residues long. The germline CDR1 and CDR2 sequences are MNHEY and SVGEGT. This chain's CDR3 is CASSYSSGTIYSYNEQFF. The CDR3 DNA is TGTGCCAGCAGTTACTCCTCTGGGACTATCTACTCCTACAATGAGCAGTTCTTC.

The CDR3 DNA reads as TGTGCCAGCAGTTACGCGGGGGGGAACACCGGGGAGCTGTTTTTT. Amino acids: CASSYAGGNTGELFF. The rearrangement links TRBV7-6 to TRBJ2-2; 8 bases match TRBD2. Germline CDR1 is SGHVS and CDR2 is FNYEAQ. The CDR3 spans 15 residues. V shed 6 bases and J 1 base; nucleotides not matched to a gene: 4.

The CDR3 coding sequence is TGTGCCAGTTACCGAAGCCGGGACAGGGACCCAACTAATGAAAAACTGTTTTTT. This translates into CASYRSRDRDPTNEKLFF. J is TRBJ1-4 and V is TRBV19, with 9 bases aligning to TRBD1. V trimming: 8 bases; J trimming: 0 bases; junction bases outside the gene matches: 13. The length of the CDR3 is 18 residues. Germline V lookup: CDR1 LNHDA, CDR2 SQIVND (reference sequence).

The chain joins TRBV11-2 to TRBJ1-6, with D uncertain. Trimming took 5 bases from V and 7 from J, leaving 15 bases between them. CDR3 size: 15 residues. The germline CDR1 and CDR2 sequences are SGHAT and FQNNGV. CDR3 sequence: CASSPVLSWNSPLHF. DNA for the CDR3: TGTGCCAGCAGCCCCGTTTTGTCCTGGAATTCACCCCTCCACTTT.

The CDR3 protein is CASSHDTGSSYEQYF. As DNA, the CDR3 is TGCGCCAGCAGCCATGATACAGGGAGCTCCTACGAGCAGTACTTC. The chain joins TRBV4-3 to TRBJ2-7; D possibly corresponds to TRBD1 (6 bases). The CDR3 extends over 15 amino acids. Between the trimmed V and J ends, which lost 3 bases and 0 bases, there was a span of 12 bases. Germline V gene sequence: CDR1 LGHNA, CDR2 YSLEER.

V gene TRBV7-6 combines with J gene TRBJ2-7; tentatively, D is TRBD2 (5 bases). The CDR3 has 12 residues. V lost 5 bases, J lost 6 bases, and 11 bases lay in between. Germline-derived CDR1 and CDR2 are SGHVS and FNYEAQ. The CDR3 is CASSPPGGEQYF. In DNA form, the CDR3 reads TGTGCCAGCAGCCCACCAGGAGGCGAGCAGTACTTC. Drawing the rest from reference TRBV7-6 and TRBJ2-7, the complete variable domain is GAGVSQSPRYKVTKRGQDVALRCDPISGHVSLYWYRQALGQGPEFLTYFNYEAQQDKSGLPNDRFSAERPEGSISTLTIQRTEQRDSAMYRCASSPPGGEQYFGPGTRLTVT.

This chain joins TRBV28 and TRBJ1-1, with 7 positions matching TRBD1. This CDR3 comprises 14 residues. Germline CDR1 MDHEN, CDR2 SYDVKM. V gave up 2 bases and J gave up 4 bases; unmatched junction bases: 4. The CDR3: CASSLQGEGTEAFF. As DNA, the CDR3 is TGTGCCAGCAGTTTACAGGGGGAGGGCACTGAAGCTTTCTTT.

The V call is TRBV5-4, the J call TRBJ2-1, with a possible D match to TRBD2 (6 bases). The CDR3 runs to 13 residues. Trimming took off 1 base at V and 7 bases at J, with 9 bases between the two ends. Germline CDR1 SGHNT, CDR2 YYREEE (reference sequence). The CDR3 is CASSLPGRNEQFF. The CDR3 nucleotides read TGTGCCAGCAGCTTGCCAGGGAGGAATGAGCAGTTCTTC.

As DNA, the CDR3 is TGTGCCAGCAGCTTGCATAGCGGGGGGTCCTACAATGAGCAGTTCTTC. Its translation is CASSLHSGGSYNEQFF. This chain links TRBV3-1 (or the pseudogene TRBV3-2) with TRBJ2-1; 10 bases match TRBD2. The junction had 5 bases not matched to a gene; V was cut back by 5 bases and J by 1 base. The CDR3 consists of 16 residues. In germline, CDR1 is LGHDT, CDR2 YNNKEL (reference sequence).